Shown below are 5 T cell receptor beta chains from a single sample sequenced in a study of molecular identifiers for immune sequencing clone quantification. Each CDR3 protein is one row after TCRdb ran MiXCR on the PCR reads. Of a few hundred thousand distinct CDR3 sequences detected, roughly a quarter appear once; the ten largest clones hold 0.74%. Input material: naive CD8+ T cells from blood, with Jurkat cell RNA spiked in. Subset: FACS-sorted CD8+CD4-CCR7+CD45RA+ naive T cells. These receptors all come from a human donor in good health. Some libraries in this study had Jurkat cell RNA spiked in.

This clonotype was detected many times. The V call is TRBV20-1, the J call TRBJ2-3; 8 bases line up with TRBD1. The length of the CDR3 is 13 residues. Germline V gene lookup returns CDR1 DFQATT and CDR2 SNEGSKA (reference sequence). Unmatched junction bases numbered 4, after V lost 6 bases and J lost 2 bases. The CDR3 nucleotides are TGCAGTGCACCAGGGGGCTTCACAGATACGCAGTATTTT. Its protein product is CSAPGGFTDTQYF.

There are a few counts of this clonotype. An end of the junction differs from the germline gene, which may be a read error. J is TRBJ2-4 and V is TRBV2, with 10 bases that match TRBD2. Germline loops: CDR1 SNHLY, CDR2 FYNNEI. The CDR3 consists of 18 residues. CDR3 bases: TGTGCCAGCAGTGAAAAAGCGGGGGGGCCCCAAGCCAAAAGCATTCAGTACTTC. Protein product: CASSEKAGGPQAKSIQYF.

Notes on this clonotype: It may be a read error: a sequence one base away is much more abundant. The V and J genes are TRBV12-3 or TRBV12-4 and TRBJ2-5; 10 bases align to TRBD2. The CDR3 runs to 14 residues. For the CDR3, the DNA is TGTGCCAGCATCATAGCGGGAGGCGGAGAGACCCGGTACTTC. Translating it yields CASIIAGGGETRYF.

This chain connects TRBV27 to TRBJ2-3; the match to TRBD2 covers 8 bases. Germline V CDR1 and CDR2: MNHEY, SMNVEV (reference sequence). Trimming at V came to 8 bases and at J to 1 base, leaving 2 bases not matched to a gene. The CDR3 length is 13 residues. CDR3 in amino acids: CASRAGGTDTQYF. The CDR3 nucleotides are TGTGCCAGCCGAGCGGGGGGCACAGATACGCAGTATTTT.

This clonotype was counted many times. The rearrangement links TRBV6-2 or TRBV6-3 to TRBJ2-3; D not certain. V dropped 0 bases and J dropped 5 bases, with 3 bases sitting between them. The CDR3 is 12 amino acids. Germline V gene lookup returns CDR1 MNHEY and CDR2 SVGEGT. The CDR3 spells CASSYSRDTQYF. In DNA form, the CDR3 reads TGTGCCAGCAGTTACTCGAGAGATACGCAGTATTTT.